The 7 T cell receptor beta chains below come from one sample, sequenced in a study of cytomegalovirus exposure and HLA in healthy donors. PCR involved 60 Vbeta and 13 Jbeta primers. Sequenced by immunoSEQ multiplex PCR; TCRdb stores in-frame clones only, minus some. The data contain more than 140,000 clones, under 70% of them singletons. The sequencing sample was made of PBMCs. The receptors were gathered from a young woman in good health and CMV-seropositive.

The chain couples TRBV4-1 to TRBJ2-7; 10 bases fit TRBD1. With V trimmed by 0 bases and J by 3 bases, 2 bases remained unmatched. The CDR3 has 15 amino acids. Germline V lookup: CDR1 MGHRA, CDR2 YSYEKL. CDR3 sequence (DNA): TGCGCCAGCAGCCAAGACGGGACAGGGGACTACGAGCAGTACTTC. This encodes CASSQDGTGDYEQYF.

The V gene is TRBV6-6, the J gene TRBJ1-2; D is undetermined. V was shortened by 2 bases and J by 0 bases, with 10 bases between the two germline ends. The CDR3 spans 15 residues. Germline lookup yields CDR1 MNHNY and CDR2 SVGAGI (reference sequence). In DNA form, the CDR3 reads TGTGCCAGCAGTTACGACGGAGGTTCTAACTATGGCTACACCTTC. Translation gives CASSYDGGSNYGYTF.

The rearrangement uses TRBV15 and TRBJ2-1, with 10 bases identical to TRBD2. Germline CDR1 LNHNV, CDR2 YYDKDF (reference sequence). The trim removed 2 bases at V and 2 bases at J, leaving 6 bases unmatched. This CDR3 spans 17 amino acids. The CDR3 loop reads CATSRSTSGRTYNEQFF. DNA of the CDR3: TGTGCCACCAGCAGATCGACTAGCGGGCGAACCTACAATGAGCAGTTCTTC.

The rearrangement joins TRBV9 to TRBJ1-5, with D hard to call. Germline lookup yields CDR1 SGDLS and CDR2 YYNGEE. Trimming cost V 2 bases and J 8 bases, with 14 bases left between them. The CDR3 runs 14 residues. The CDR3 sequence is CASSVGVAGEPQHF. In nucleotides, the CDR3 is TGTGCCAGCAGCGTTGGGGTAGCCGGGGAGCCCCAGCATTTT.

The chain recombines TRBV5-4 with TRBJ2-7; 10 bases agree with TRBD1. The V gene's germline CDR1 is SGHNT and CDR2 YYREEE (reference sequence). The CDR3 has 14 residues. Trimming at V came to 3 bases and at J to 4 bases, leaving 4 bases not matched to a gene. The CDR3 spells CASSWDRGEYEQYF. As DNA, the CDR3 is TGTGCCAGCAGCTGGGACAGGGGAGAATACGAGCAGTACTTC.

This clone was recorded a few times. The V gene is TRBV7-2, the J gene TRBJ2-3; D uncertain. Germline CDR1 and CDR2: SGHTA and FQGNSA. This CDR3 comprises 12 residues. V was trimmed by 5 bases and J by 2 bases, leaving 5 bases between them. In DNA, the CDR3 is TGTGCCAGCAGCAGACTCACAGATACGCAGTATTTT. Protein product: CASSRLTDTQYF.

The chain recombines TRBV4-2 with TRBJ2-1, with D unclear. CDR1 and CDR2 (germline): LGHNA, YNFKEQ. V lost 1 base, J lost 8 bases, and 3 bases lay in between. This CDR3 spans 11 amino acids. CDR3 in amino acids: CASSQAYEQFF. The CDR3 DNA reads TGTGCCAGCAGCCAAGCGTATGAGCAGTTCTTC.